What follows are 8 T cell receptor beta chains derived from one specimen sequenced in a study of T cell responses to AZD1222 COVID-19 vaccine. The data were produced by immunoSEQ multiplex PCR, yet TCRdb's version contains in-frame clones alone and is incomplete. Altogether 120,000 to 150,000 clones are present, just over 85% being singletons, with the ten largest covering about 4.9%. The specimen comprised peripheral blood, sampled 28 days after the second AZD1222 dose. Receptor source: an adult who received the AZD1222 COVID-19 vaccine.

A few counts support this clone. The chain joins TRBV10-1 to TRBJ1-1, with D possibly TRBD1 on 6 matching bases. The CDR3 is made up of 13 amino acids. Trimming took 2 bases from V and 8 from J, leaving 12 bases between them. Per germline, CDR1 WNHNN and CDR2 SYGVQD (reference sequence). The CDR3 DNA is TGCGCCAGCAGTGAGGTACCCGGGACAGAAGCTTTCTTT. Translation gives CASSEVPGTEAFF.

This chain joins TRBV7-9 and TRBJ2-4, with a possible D match to TRBD1 (6 bases). Germline values: CDR1 SEHNR, CDR2 FQNEAQ (reference sequence). The V end lost 4 bases, the J end lost 1 base, and 14 bases lay between the germline ends. CDR3 length: 16 residues. CDR3 in DNA: TGTGCCAGCAGCTCTCGGGACAATGGGGCCAAAAACATTCAGTACTTC. Its translation: CASSSRDNGAKNIQYF. The whole variable domain, remainder taken from reference TRBV7-9 and TRBJ2-4, is DTGVSQNPRHKITKRGQNVTFRCDPISEHNRLYWYRQTLGQGPEFLTYFQNEAQLEKSRLLSDRFSAERPKGSFSTLEIQRTEQGDSAMYLCASSSRDNGAKNIQYFGAGTRLSVL.

CDR3: CASSPSRGSDTYNEQFF. The CDR3 nucleotides read TGCGCCAGCAGCCCCTCAAGGGGGAGTGACACCTACAATGAGCAGTTCTTC. V and J are TRBV4-1 and TRBJ2-1, with a weak D call TRBD1 (6 bases). The V and J ends lost 4 bases and 2 bases respectively, with 18 bases between them. The CDR3 is 17 amino acids. Germline CDR1 MGHRA, CDR2 YSYEKL.

The J gene is TRBJ1-1, the V gene TRBV12-3 or TRBV12-4; D is uncertain. Trimming took off 6 bases at V and 3 bases at J, with 11 bases between the two ends. This CDR3 has 13 amino acids. For the CDR3, the DNA is TGTGCCAGCAGCAAATCAGAGGACACTGAAGCTTTCTTT. Translating gives CASSKSEDTEAFF.

The V call is TRBV18, the J call TRBJ2-1; weak D call: TRBD1 (5 bases). The germline V gene encodes CDR1 KGHSH and CDR2 LQKENI. The CDR3 extends over 16 amino acids. With 1 base removed from V and 6 bases from J, the gap between germline ends came to 16 bases. The CDR3 loop reads CASSPLADARGNEQFF. The CDR3 DNA reads as TGTGCCAGCTCACCACTGGCGGATGCTAGGGGCAATGAGCAGTTCTTC.

The chain joins TRBV3-1 (or the pseudogene TRBV3-2) to TRBJ2-2; 8 bases map to TRBD2. CDR3 length: 17 residues. With V trimmed by 0 bases and J by 4 bases, 7 bases remained unmatched. Germline V gene lookup returns CDR1 LGHDT and CDR2 YNNKEL (reference sequence). The CDR3 reads CASSQDRGGEGTGELFF. CDR3 in DNA: TGTGCCAGCAGCCAAGACCGGGGGGGAGAAGGCACCGGGGAGCTGTTTTTT.

V usage is TRBV29-1 and J usage is TRBJ2-5; 7 nucleotides line up with TRBD1. The CDR3 length is 12 residues. V lost 0 bases to trimming and J lost 7 bases; unmatched junction nucleotides: 2. Germline values: CDR1 SQVTM, CDR2 ANQGSEA. As DNA, the CDR3 is TGCAGCGTTGAAGATCCAGGGGGGACCCAGTACTTC. Residues: CSVEDPGGTQYF. The full variable domain, its missing parts supplied by reference TRBV29-1 and TRBJ2-5, is SAVISQKPSRDICQRGTSLTIQCQVDSQVTMMFWYRQQPGQSLTLIATANQGSEATYESGFVIDKFPISRPNLTFSTLTVSNMSPEDSSIYLCSVEDPGGTQYFGPGTRLLVL.

This sequence joins TRBV11-2 and TRBJ2-1; 8 positions match TRBD2. CDR3 length equals 14 residues. V gave up 1 base and J gave up 7 bases; unmatched junction bases: 3. Germline V gene lookup returns CDR1 SGHAT and CDR2 FQNNGV. DNA for the CDR3: TGTGCCAGCAGCTTAGCGGGAGGGTATAATGAGCAGTTCTTC. Its translation: CASSLAGGYNEQFF.